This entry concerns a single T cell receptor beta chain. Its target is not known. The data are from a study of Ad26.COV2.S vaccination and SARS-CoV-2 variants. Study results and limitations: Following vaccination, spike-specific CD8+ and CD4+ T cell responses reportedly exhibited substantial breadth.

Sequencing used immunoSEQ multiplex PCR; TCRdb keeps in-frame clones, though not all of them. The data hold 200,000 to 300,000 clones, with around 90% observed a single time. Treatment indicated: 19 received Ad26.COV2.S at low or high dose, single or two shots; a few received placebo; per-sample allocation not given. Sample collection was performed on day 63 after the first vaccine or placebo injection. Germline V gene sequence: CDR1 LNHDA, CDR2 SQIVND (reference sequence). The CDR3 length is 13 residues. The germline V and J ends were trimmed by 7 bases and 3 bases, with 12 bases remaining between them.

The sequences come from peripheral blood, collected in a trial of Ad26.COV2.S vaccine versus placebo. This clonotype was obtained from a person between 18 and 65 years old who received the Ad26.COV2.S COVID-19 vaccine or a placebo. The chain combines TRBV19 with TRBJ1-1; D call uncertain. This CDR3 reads CASTPDSYTEAFF. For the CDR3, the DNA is TGTGCCAGTACCCCAGACTCGTACACTGAAGCTTTCTTT. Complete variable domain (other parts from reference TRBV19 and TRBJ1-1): DGGITQSPKYLFRKEGQNVTLSCEQNLNHDAMYWYRQDPGQGLRLIYYSQIVNDFQKGDIAEGYSVSREKKESFPLTVTSAQKNPTAFYLCASTPDSYTEAFFGQGTRLTVV.